These 10 T cell receptor beta chains share one sample of origin, sequenced in a study of OX40 agonist ivuxolimab in advanced cancers. Clones were read by immunoSEQ multiplex PCR, and TCRdb kept only the in-frame ones, dropping some. Of under 60,000 clones in the sample, 75% to 90% are singletons; the top ten hold less than 40%. The specimen was CD4+ or CD8+ T cells sorted from blood, collected in a trial of the OX40 agonist ivuxolimab. Source of these receptors: an adult with an advanced solid tumor such as melanoma, head and neck, liver or kidney cancer.

This clone occurred a few times. The chain is built from TRBV6-5 and TRBJ2-6, with D unclear. In germline, CDR1 is MNHEY, CDR2 SVGAGI. Trimming took 4 bases from V and 0 from J, leaving 7 bases between them. The CDR3 sequence is 15 residues long. The CDR3 sequence is CASSLPSSGANVLTF. CDR3 in DNA: TGTGCCAGCAGTTTACCAAGCTCTGGGGCCAACGTCCTGACTTTC.

The rearrangement uses TRBV29-1 and TRBJ1-1; maybe TRBD1 (5 bases). The CDR3 length is 15 residues. Germline loops: CDR1 SQVTM, CDR2 ANQGSEA. The V end lost 4 bases, the J end lost 4 bases, and 19 bases lay between the germline ends. CDR3 sequence: CSVVGGNLGATEAFF. The CDR3 DNA reads as TGCAGCGTTGTGGGGGGAAACTTGGGAGCCACTGAAGCTTTCTTT.

The CDR3 region has the DNA TGTGCCAGCAGTCTGAGCTCCTATAATTCACCCCTCCACTTT. Its protein product is CASSLSSYNSPLHF. The J gene is TRBJ1-6, the V gene TRBV27; D gene uncertain. The V end lost 5 bases, the J end lost 0 bases, and 5 bases lay between the germline ends. Germline lookup yields CDR1 MNHEY and CDR2 SMNVEV (reference sequence). The CDR3 loop spans 14 amino acids.

This clone was counted a few times. The V and J genes are TRBV7-2 and TRBJ2-7, with a possible D match to TRBD1 (5 bases). V was trimmed by 5 bases and J by 6 bases, leaving 14 bases between them. CDR1 is SGHTA and CDR2 is FQGNSA in the germline V gene. The CDR3 is made up of 13 amino acids. CDR3 sequence (DNA): TGTGCCAGCAGCCCTGTAGTCCAGGGCGAGCAGTACTTC. It specifies CASSPVVQGEQYF.

CDR3 loop: CASSPQGREVYGYTF. For the CDR3, the DNA is TGTGCCAGCAGTCCACAGGGTCGGGAGGTCTATGGCTACACCTTC. This chain links TRBV6-5 with TRBJ1-2; a possible D gene is TRBD1 (6 bases). In germline, CDR1 is MNHEY, CDR2 SVGAGI. V was pared by 5 bases and J by 4 bases, with 17 bases between. The CDR3 totals 15 residues.

The J gene is TRBJ2-1, the V gene TRBV2, with 11 bases that match TRBD2. This CDR3 has 16 amino acids. With 6 bases clipped from V and 5 bases from J, the junction kept 9 bases outside the gene matches. Germline CDR1 is SNHLY and CDR2 is FYNNEI. CDR3 nucleotides: TGTGCCAGCAGGCTAAGCGGGACTAGCGGCCACAATGAGCAGTTCTTC. Its protein product is CASRLSGTSGHNEQFF.

This clone turned up a few times. The V gene is TRBV27, the J gene TRBJ2-2, with a weak D call TRBD1 (5 bases). The CDR3 covers 14 residues. Germline V CDR1 and CDR2: MNHEY, SMNVEV (reference sequence). Trimming cost V 4 bases and J 5 bases, with 11 bases left between them. The CDR3 loop is CASSSSQGTGELFF. The DNA for the CDR3 is TGTGCCAGCAGTTCAAGCCAGGGTACCGGGGAGCTGTTTTTT.

The chain combines TRBV9 with TRBJ1-1, with a tentative D call TRBD1 (5 bases). The germline V gene has CDR1 SGDLS and CDR2 YYNGEE. V lost 4 bases and J 4 bases, leaving 11 bases between the germline ends. The CDR3 is made up of 13 amino acids. As DNA, the CDR3 is TGTGCCAGCAGCCTAGGCGGGGGCACTGAAGCTTTCTTT. It specifies CASSLGGGTEAFF.

The J gene is TRBJ1-1, the V gene TRBV18; D gene uncertain. Looked up from germline, CDR1 is KGHSH and CDR2 is LQKENI. This CDR3 spans 19 amino acids. The germline V and J ends were trimmed by 5 bases and 2 bases, with 27 bases remaining between them. The CDR3, as DNA: TGTGCCAGCTCATCCGATCGTACGCAGATTGTTGTGTTCAACACTGAAGCTTTCTTT. This sequence encodes CASSSDRTQIVVFNTEAFF.

The chain links TRBV29-1 to TRBJ2-4; 7 bases fit TRBD2. V lost 6 bases and J lost 6; bases outside the gene matches: 14. CDR3 length: 15 amino acids. CDR1 and CDR2 from the germline V gene are SQVTM and ANQGSEA. In nucleotides, the CDR3 is TGCAGCGTCCTCGTCCCGGGGGGTATGGGAAACATTCAGTACTTC. It is translated as CSVLVPGGMGNIQYF.